The 14 T cell receptor beta chains given below trace back to one sample, sequenced in a study of cytomegalovirus exposure and HLA in healthy donors. 13 Jbeta primers and 60 Vbeta primers were used for the PCR. The data were produced by immunoSEQ multiplex PCR, yet TCRdb's version contains in-frame clones alone and is incomplete. The data contain under 200,000 clones, 81% of them seen just once; the ten biggest clones take up less than 2%. Sequenced sample: PBMCs. Every receptor here comes from a woman younger than 30 in good health and CMV-seronegative.

The chain employs TRBV27 and TRBJ2-3; TRBD2 matches at 15 bases. Germline V gene lookup returns CDR1 MNHEY and CDR2 SMNVEV (reference sequence). The junction had 7 bases not matched to a gene; V was cut back by 5 bases and J by 4 bases. This CDR3 region has 17 residues. The CDR3 here is CASSTWTSGRAPDTQYF. The CDR3 DNA reads TGTGCCAGCAGTACCTGGACTAGCGGGAGGGCCCCAGATACGCAGTATTTT.

About this clone itself: At one end, the junction sequence differs from germline, possibly due to a read error. This chain joins TRBV11-2 and TRBJ2-2; 11 bases map to TRBD1. CDR3 size: 18 residues. Germline V lookup: CDR1 SGHAT, CDR2 FQNNGV. This chain's CDR3 is CACSLDPDRGRLTGELFF. The CDR3 DNA reads as TGTGCCTGCAGCTTAGACCCGGACAGGGGGCGGCTGACCGGGGAGCTGTTTTTT.

To note about this clone: One junction end disagrees with the germline gene, perhaps due to a read error. The chain links TRBV11-2 to TRBJ1-3, with D perhaps TRBD1 (5 bases). The germline V gene encodes CDR1 SGHAT and CDR2 FQNNGV. This CDR3 comprises 15 residues. The CDR3 coding sequence is TGTGCCAGCAACTTAGAAGCAGGGTGGGGAAACACCATATATTTT. Its protein product is CASNLEAGWGNTIYF.

The CDR3 DNA sequence: TGCAGCGTTGACCTCGGGAACACTGAAGCTTTCTTT. Its protein product is CSVDLGNTEAFF. The rearrangement joins TRBV29-1 to TRBJ1-1; D is uncertain. The V and J ends lost 3 bases and 1 base respectively, with 6 bases between them. Germline V gene data show CDR1 as SQVTM and CDR2 as ANQGSEA. The CDR3 has 12 amino acids.

The rearrangement uses TRBV2 and TRBJ1-6, with D perhaps TRBD1 (5 bases). The CDR3 runs to 15 residues. V was cut by 7 bases and J by 1 base, with 11 bases left in between. The germline V gene encodes CDR1 SNHLY and CDR2 FYNNEI. The CDR3 sequence: CASMDTRSYNSPLHF. CDR3 nucleotides: TGTGCCAGCATGGACACGAGGTCCTATAATTCACCCCTCCACTTT.

J is TRBJ2-7 and V is TRBV30; 12 bases agree with TRBD2. The germline gives CDR1 GTSNPN, CDR2 SVGIG (reference sequence). V lost 2 bases, J lost 5 bases, and 7 bases stayed unmatched. The CDR3 length is 15 residues. The CDR3 here is CAWSSGLAGSHEQYF. DNA of the CDR3: TGTGCCTGGAGTTCAGGACTAGCGGGATCCCACGAGCAGTACTTC.

The chain uses TRBV4-2 and TRBJ1-5; 7 bases are a match to TRBD1. This CDR3 comprises 15 residues. Germline values: CDR1 LGHNA, CDR2 YNFKEQ. The V gene end was trimmed by 4 bases and the J gene end by 1 base; junction bases not matched to a gene: 4. CDR3 in amino acids: CASSRDSLSNQPQHF. The CDR3 DNA reads as TGTGCCAGCAGCCGGGACAGTCTAAGCAATCAGCCCCAGCATTTT.

This clone appeared a few times. The chain has TRBV23-1 and TRBJ1-6; D gene ambiguous. TRBV23-1 is placed among ORFs of uncertain function. The CDR3 length is 15 residues. The ends were cut back, 0 bases at V and 9 bases at J, with 12 bases in the middle. The CDR3 protein is CASSQSERIPSPLHF. CDR3 DNA sequence: TGCGCCAGCAGTCAATCCGAGAGGATTCCTTCACCCCTCCACTTT.

V and J are TRBV5-1 and TRBJ2-7, with unresolved D. The CDR3 covers 14 residues. Trimming removed 0 bases at V and 0 bases at J, with 7 bases between. Germline V gene sequence: CDR1 SGHRS, CDR2 YFSETQ. This CDR3 reads CASSLELVSYEQYF. CDR3 nucleotide sequence: TGCGCCAGCAGCTTGGAGCTAGTCTCCTACGAGCAGTACTTC.

This clone was found a few times. The rearrangement joins TRBV14 to TRBJ1-1; weak D call: TRBD1 (6 bases). V dropped 1 base and J dropped 4 bases, with 13 bases sitting between them. The CDR3 has 15 residues. Per germline, CDR1 SGHDN and CDR2 FVKESK. The CDR3: CASSQGYRVGTEAFF. CDR3 coding DNA: TGTGCCAGCAGCCAAGGATACAGGGTTGGCACTGAAGCTTTCTTT.

The J gene is TRBJ1-1, the V gene TRBV25-1; D gene unclear. The V and J ends lost 2 bases and 7 bases respectively, with 14 bases between them. This CDR3 region has 14 residues. Germline V lookup: CDR1 MGHDK, CDR2 SYGVNS. CDR3: CASSEAGFYSEAFF. Written as DNA, the CDR3 is TGTGCCAGCAGTGAAGCGGGGTTCTACAGTGAAGCTTTCTTT.

V gene TRBV6-5 combines with J gene TRBJ1-2; D gene uncertain. The germline V gene encodes CDR1 MNHEY and CDR2 SVGAGI. The length of the CDR3 is 14 residues. Trimming pared 2 bases from V and 4 bases from J, leaving 11 bases between. CDR3 nucleotide sequence: TGTGCCAGCAGTTACGACCGACTGGGCTATGGCTACACCTTC. This translates into CASSYDRLGYGYTF.

V usage is TRBV4-1 and J usage is TRBJ2-2, with TRBD1 matching over 10 bases. Germline loops: CDR1 MGHRA, CDR2 YSYEKL. This CDR3 is 18 amino acids long. Losses at the gene ends were 2 bases for V and 6 bases for J; bases not matched to a gene: 12. The CDR3 nucleotides are TGCGCCAGCAGCCAAAAAACGGGAGGGACAGGGGTCTCCGGGGAGCTGTTTTTT. It is translated as CASSQKTGGTGVSGELFF.

The chain recombines TRBV6-1 with TRBJ1-5; D unclear. CDR3 length: 13 residues. Trimming shortened V by 3 bases and J by 7 bases, and 10 bases separated the two germline ends. Germline V gene sequence: CDR1 MNHNS, CDR2 SASEGT. This chain's CDR3 is CASSETQFQPQHF. CDR3 DNA sequence: TGTGCCAGCAGTGAGACACAATTCCAGCCCCAGCATTTT.